This is a list of T cell receptor beta chains from one sample in a study of blood T cell repertoires in COVID-19. Measured with immunoSEQ multiplex PCR; TCRdb has only the in-frame clones, and not every one. The data hold about 200,000 clones, with roughly 90% observed a single time. Specimen: PBMCs or T cells enriched from blood (not recorded which). All receptors come from a woman aged 18 to 35 who had recovered from COVID-19. Both conserved end residues are part of each CDR3. Each record gives: V gene, clone size, J gene, D gene, CDR3 protein, CDR3 DNA. The D gene is left open where the match is weak. Rows may omit the clone size; those that give it use once, few, many or a size class.

TRBV20-1,-,TRBJ1-1,-,CSAIYGEAFF,TGCAGTGCTATTTACGGTGAAGCTTTCTTT
TRBV4-1,once,TRBJ1-2,-,CASSQGNTGSYGYTF,TGCGCCAGCAGCCAAGGGAATACAGGGTCCTATGGCTACACCTTC
TRBV27,-,TRBJ2-1,-,CASSLSLNNEQFF,TGTGCCAGCAGTTTAAGCCTGAACAATGAGCAGTTCTTC
TRBV5-1,once,TRBJ2-7,TRBD1,CASSLGDRGSYEQYF,TGCGCCAGCAGCTTGGGGGACAGGGGGTCTTACGAGCAGTACTTC
TRBV18,-,TRBJ1-1,-,CASSRGRTANTEAFF,TGTGCCAGCTCCAGGGGTAGGACCGCGAACACTGAAGCTTTCTTT
TRBV5-6,-,TRBJ1-1,-,CASSLATGLNTEAFF,TGTGCCAGCAGCTTGGCGACAGGTCTGAACACTGAAGCTTTCTTT
TRBV27,-,TRBJ2-7,TRBD1,CASSYRGGSYEQYF,TGTGCCAGCAGTTACAGGGGTGGGTCCTACGAGCAGTACTTC
TRBV28,-,TRBJ1-2,-,CASSGVVAPYGYTF,TGTGCCAGCAGTGGAGTGGTGGCACCATATGGCTACACCTTC
TRBV7-9,-,TRBJ2-3,TRBD2,CASSTSGGTSTDTQYF,TGTGCCAGCAGCACTAGCGGGGGAACTAGCACAGATACGCAGTATTTT
TRBV20-1,once,TRBJ2-7,-,CSASVTRGSSYEQYF,TGCAGTGCTAGTGTGACACGGGGTAGCTCCTACGAGCAGTACTTC
TRBV11-2,-,TRBJ2-7,TRBD1,CASSRRQGGEQYF,TGTGCCAGCAGCCGTAGACAGGGTGGGGAGCAGTACTTC
TRBV15,-,TRBJ2-1,-,CATSRDGPLRGNEQFF,TGTGCCACCAGCAGAGACGGACCCCTAAGGGGGAATGAGCAGTTCTTC
TRBV12-3/TRBV12-4,-,TRBJ1-2,-,CASTNTNNYGYTF,TGTGCCAGCACCAACACAAATAACTATGGCTACACCTTC
TRBV9,-,TRBJ2-5,TRBD2,CASSVGPSGAEETQYF,TGTGCCAGCAGCGTAGGCCCCAGCGGGGCTGAAGAGACCCAGTACTTC
TRBV6-5,-,TRBJ1-1,-,CASTPRQSEAFF,TGTGCCAGCACCCCGCGACAGTCTGAAGCTTTCTTT
TRBV29-1,-,TRBJ2-1,-,CSARRGALYNEQFF,TGCAGCGCCCGCAGGGGGGCTTTGTACAATGAGCAGTTCTTC
TRBV4-2,-,TRBJ2-7,TRBD2,CASSPGGGALVEQYF,TGTGCCAGCAGCCCAGGCGGGGGGGCCCTGGTCGAGCAGTACTTC
TRBV3-1/TRBV3-2,-,TRBJ2-7,-,CASSQENRGGVDQYF,TGTGCCAGCAGCCAAGAAAACCGCGGAGGGGTGGACCAGTACTTC
TRBV6-5,few,TRBJ2-3,TRBD1,CASSPGQGTTDTQYF,TGTGCCAGCAGTCCAGGACAGGGAACCACAGATACGCAGTATTTT
TRBV12-3/TRBV12-4,-,TRBJ1-2,-,CASSTTAPYGYTF,TGTGCCAGCAGTACGACAGCACCCTATGGCTACACCTTC
TRBV7-6,-,TRBJ2-7,TRBD1,CASSGQEFYEQYF,TGCGCCAGCAGCGGACAGGAATTCTACGAGCAGTACTTC
TRBV27,few,TRBJ2-1,-,CASSLTLVHNEQFF,TGTGCCAGCAGTTTAACGCTAGTTCACAATGAGCAGTTCTTC
TRBV15,-,TRBJ1-4,TRBD1,CATSRDRQGATNEKLFF,TGTGCCACCAGCAGAGACCGACAGGGCGCAACTAATGAAAAACTGTTTTTT
TRBV11-2,-,TRBJ1-3,-,CASSLDAPRGNTIYF,TGTGCCAGCAGCTTAGATGCCCCGAGGGGGAACACCATATATTTT
TRBV5-1,-,TRBJ1-4,-,CASSLRGEGEKLFF,TGCGCCAGCAGCTTGAGAGGGGAGGGTGAAAAACTGTTTTTT
TRBV10-2,-,TRBJ2-5,TRBD1,CASSEGYRTGDQETQYF,TGCGCCAGCAGTGAGGGTTATCGGACAGGAGATCAAGAGACCCAGTACTTC
TRBV28,-,TRBJ1-2,-,CAEGRGGANYGYTF,TGTGCCGAAGGCAGGGGTGGGGCTAACTATGGCTACACCTTC
TRBV20-1,-,TRBJ2-2,-,CSASEGGAWATGELFF,TGCAGTGCTAGTGAAGGGGGGGCGTGGGCGACCGGGGAGCTGTTTTTT
TRBV5-1,-,TRBJ2-3,TRBD1,CASSPTGNGADTQYF,TGCGCCAGCAGCCCGACAGGGAATGGCGCAGATACGCAGTATTTT
TRBV19,-,TRBJ1-5,-,CASSIKPGGGQPQHF,TGTGCCAGTAGTATAAAGCCGGGGGGCGGTCAGCCCCAGCATTTT
TRBV5-6,-,TRBJ1-2,-,CASSPAHAGGYTF,TGTGCCAGCAGCCCCGCGCATGCGGGCGGCTACACCTTC
TRBV7-6,-,TRBJ2-1,-,CASSLVEPRELYNEQFF,TGTGCCAGCAGCTTAGTAGAGCCCAGGGAACTATACAATGAGCAGTTCTTC